The present TCR beta chain was sequenced within a study of shared clonotypes between healthy human individuals. On the study more broadly: Samples came from a couple of female and three male donors aged 18 to 49.

The assay was run at deep level. In the source study's methods: There were no quality scores in the junction-only immunoSEQ sequences, so filtering differed. The assay was immunoSEQ multiplex PCR, and TCRdb's table has in-frame clones only and misses some. That table furnishes V, J and clone size, whereas the DNA furnished D and trimming. The data show about half a million clones, around 77% seen once. Trimming pared 2 bases from V and 6 bases from J, leaving 14 bases between. Germline-derived CDR1 and CDR2 are MNHNY and SVGAGI (reference sequence). This CDR3 spans 15 amino acids. Specimen: PBMCs. The clonotype was recovered from a woman between 35 and 50 years old in good health. Some clones in this sample may be carry-over from other donors' samples. This chain joins TRBV6-6 and TRBJ1-3; maybe TRBD1 (6 bases). The CDR3 region is CASSYSGGRINTIYF. DNA for the CDR3: TGTGCCAGCAGTTACAGCGGGGGGCGCATAAACACCATATATTTT.